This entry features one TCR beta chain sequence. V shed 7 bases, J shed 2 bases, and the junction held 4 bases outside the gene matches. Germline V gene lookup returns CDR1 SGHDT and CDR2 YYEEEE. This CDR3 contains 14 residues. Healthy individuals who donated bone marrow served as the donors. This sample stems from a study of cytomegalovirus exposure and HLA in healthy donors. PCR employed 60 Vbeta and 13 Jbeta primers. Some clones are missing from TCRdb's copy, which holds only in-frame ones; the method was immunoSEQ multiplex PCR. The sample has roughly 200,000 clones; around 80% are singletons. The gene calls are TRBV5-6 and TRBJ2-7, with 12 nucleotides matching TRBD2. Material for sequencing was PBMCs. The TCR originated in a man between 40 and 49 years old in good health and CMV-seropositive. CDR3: CASGLAGTTYEQYF. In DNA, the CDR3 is TGTGCCAGCGGACTAGCGGGAACTACCTACGAGCAGTACTTC.